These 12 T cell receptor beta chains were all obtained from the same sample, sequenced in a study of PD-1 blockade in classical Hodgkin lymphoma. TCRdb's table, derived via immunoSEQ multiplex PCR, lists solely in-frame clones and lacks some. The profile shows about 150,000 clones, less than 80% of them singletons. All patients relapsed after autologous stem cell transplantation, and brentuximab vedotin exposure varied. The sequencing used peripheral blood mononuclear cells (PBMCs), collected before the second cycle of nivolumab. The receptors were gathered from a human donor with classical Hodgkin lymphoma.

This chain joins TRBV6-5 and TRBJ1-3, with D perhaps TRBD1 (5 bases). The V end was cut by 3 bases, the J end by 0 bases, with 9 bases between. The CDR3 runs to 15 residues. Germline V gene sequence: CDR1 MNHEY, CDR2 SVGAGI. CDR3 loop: CASSYRGLSGNTIYF. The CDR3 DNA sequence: TGTGCCAGCAGTTATAGGGGACTCTCTGGAAACACCATATATTTT.

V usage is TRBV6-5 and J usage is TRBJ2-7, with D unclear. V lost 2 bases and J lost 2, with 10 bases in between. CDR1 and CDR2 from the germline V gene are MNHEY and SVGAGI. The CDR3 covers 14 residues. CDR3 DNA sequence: TGTGCCAGCAGTTACGAACAGTCAACCTACGAGCAGTACTTC. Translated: CASSYEQSTYEQYF.

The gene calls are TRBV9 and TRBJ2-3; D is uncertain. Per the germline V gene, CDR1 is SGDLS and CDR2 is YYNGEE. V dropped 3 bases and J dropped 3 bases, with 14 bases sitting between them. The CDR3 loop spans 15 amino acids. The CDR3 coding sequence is TGTGCCAGCAGCGCCCTTCAGCCAGAGACAGATACGCAGTATTTT. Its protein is CASSALQPETDTQYF. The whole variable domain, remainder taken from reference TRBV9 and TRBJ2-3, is DSGVTQTPKHLITATGQRVTLRCSPRSGDLSVYWYQQSLDQGLQFLIQYYNGEERAKGNILERFSAQQFPDLHSELNLSSLELGDSALYFCASSALQPETDTQYFGPGTRLTVL.

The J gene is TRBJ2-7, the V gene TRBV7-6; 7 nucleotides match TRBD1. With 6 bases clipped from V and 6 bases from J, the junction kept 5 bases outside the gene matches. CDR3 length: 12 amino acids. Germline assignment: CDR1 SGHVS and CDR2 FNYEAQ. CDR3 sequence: CASSSTGIEQYF. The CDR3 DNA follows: TGTGCCAGCAGTTCGACAGGGATCGAGCAGTACTTC.

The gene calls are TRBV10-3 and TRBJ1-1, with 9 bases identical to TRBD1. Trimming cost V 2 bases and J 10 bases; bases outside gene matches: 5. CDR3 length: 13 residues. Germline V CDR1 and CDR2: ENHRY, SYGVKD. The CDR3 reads CAISEDRGIVAFF. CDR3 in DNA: TGTGCCATCAGTGAGGACAGGGGGATTGTAGCTTTCTTT.

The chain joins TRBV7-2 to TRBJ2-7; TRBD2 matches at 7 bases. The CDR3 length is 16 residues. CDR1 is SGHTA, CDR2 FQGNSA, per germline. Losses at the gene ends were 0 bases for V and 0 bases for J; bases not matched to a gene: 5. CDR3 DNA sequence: TGTGCCAGCAGCTTAGCGCGACTAGCCGACTCCTACGAGCAGTACTTC. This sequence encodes CASSLARLADSYEQYF.

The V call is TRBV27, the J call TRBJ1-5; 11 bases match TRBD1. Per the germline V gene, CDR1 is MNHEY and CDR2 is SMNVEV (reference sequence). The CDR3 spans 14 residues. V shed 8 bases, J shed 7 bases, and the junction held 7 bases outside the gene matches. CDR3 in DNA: TGTGCCAGCTCCTCCGGGACAGGGGGACAGCCCCAGCATTTT. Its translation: CASSSGTGGQPQHF.

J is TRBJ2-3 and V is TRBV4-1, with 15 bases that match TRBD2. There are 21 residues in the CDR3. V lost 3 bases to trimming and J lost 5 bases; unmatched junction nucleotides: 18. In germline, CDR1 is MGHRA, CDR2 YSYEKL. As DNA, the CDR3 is TGCGCCAGCAGCCAGCAGCCGGGACTAGCGGGGGGCTGGAGCAAAGAAGATACGCAGTATTTT. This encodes CASSQQPGLAGGWSKEDTQYF.

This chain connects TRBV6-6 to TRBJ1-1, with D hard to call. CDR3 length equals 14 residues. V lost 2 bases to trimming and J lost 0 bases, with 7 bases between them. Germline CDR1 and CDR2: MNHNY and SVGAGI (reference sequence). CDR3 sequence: CASSYRDLNTEAFF. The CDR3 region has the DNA TGTGCCAGCAGTTACCGTGACTTGAACACTGAAGCTTTCTTT.

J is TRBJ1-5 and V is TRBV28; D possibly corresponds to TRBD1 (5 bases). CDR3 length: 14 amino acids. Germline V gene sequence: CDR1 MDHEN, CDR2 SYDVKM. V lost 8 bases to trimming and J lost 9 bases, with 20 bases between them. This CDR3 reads CASAPPGPRRPQHF. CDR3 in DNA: TGTGCCAGCGCCCCTCCGGGACCCCGGAGGCCCCAGCATTTT. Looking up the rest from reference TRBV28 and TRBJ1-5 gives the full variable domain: DVKVTQSSRYLVKRTGEKVFLECVQDMDHENMFWYRQDPGLGLRLIYFSYDVKMKEKGDIPEGYSVSREKKERFSLILESASTNQTSMYLCASAPPGPRRPQHFGDGTRLSIL.

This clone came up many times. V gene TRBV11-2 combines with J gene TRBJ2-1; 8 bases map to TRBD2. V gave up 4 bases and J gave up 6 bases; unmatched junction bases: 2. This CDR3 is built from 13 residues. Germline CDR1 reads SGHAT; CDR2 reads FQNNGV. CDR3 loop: CASSWTSSNEQFF. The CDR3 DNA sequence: TGTGCCAGCAGCTGGACTAGCTCCAATGAGCAGTTCTTC. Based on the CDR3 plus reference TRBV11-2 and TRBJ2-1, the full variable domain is EAGVAQSPRYKIIEKRQSVAFWCNPISGHATLYWYQQILGQGPKLLIQFQNNGVVDDSQLPKDRFSAERLKGVDSTLKIQPAKLEDSAVYLCASSWTSSNEQFFGPGTRLTVL.

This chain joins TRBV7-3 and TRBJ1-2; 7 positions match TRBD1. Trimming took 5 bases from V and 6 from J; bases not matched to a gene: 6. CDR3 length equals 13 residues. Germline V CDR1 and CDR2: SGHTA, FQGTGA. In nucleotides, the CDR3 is TGTGCCAGCAGCCCCCGGGACAGTGATGGCTACACCTTC. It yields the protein CASSPRDSDGYTF.